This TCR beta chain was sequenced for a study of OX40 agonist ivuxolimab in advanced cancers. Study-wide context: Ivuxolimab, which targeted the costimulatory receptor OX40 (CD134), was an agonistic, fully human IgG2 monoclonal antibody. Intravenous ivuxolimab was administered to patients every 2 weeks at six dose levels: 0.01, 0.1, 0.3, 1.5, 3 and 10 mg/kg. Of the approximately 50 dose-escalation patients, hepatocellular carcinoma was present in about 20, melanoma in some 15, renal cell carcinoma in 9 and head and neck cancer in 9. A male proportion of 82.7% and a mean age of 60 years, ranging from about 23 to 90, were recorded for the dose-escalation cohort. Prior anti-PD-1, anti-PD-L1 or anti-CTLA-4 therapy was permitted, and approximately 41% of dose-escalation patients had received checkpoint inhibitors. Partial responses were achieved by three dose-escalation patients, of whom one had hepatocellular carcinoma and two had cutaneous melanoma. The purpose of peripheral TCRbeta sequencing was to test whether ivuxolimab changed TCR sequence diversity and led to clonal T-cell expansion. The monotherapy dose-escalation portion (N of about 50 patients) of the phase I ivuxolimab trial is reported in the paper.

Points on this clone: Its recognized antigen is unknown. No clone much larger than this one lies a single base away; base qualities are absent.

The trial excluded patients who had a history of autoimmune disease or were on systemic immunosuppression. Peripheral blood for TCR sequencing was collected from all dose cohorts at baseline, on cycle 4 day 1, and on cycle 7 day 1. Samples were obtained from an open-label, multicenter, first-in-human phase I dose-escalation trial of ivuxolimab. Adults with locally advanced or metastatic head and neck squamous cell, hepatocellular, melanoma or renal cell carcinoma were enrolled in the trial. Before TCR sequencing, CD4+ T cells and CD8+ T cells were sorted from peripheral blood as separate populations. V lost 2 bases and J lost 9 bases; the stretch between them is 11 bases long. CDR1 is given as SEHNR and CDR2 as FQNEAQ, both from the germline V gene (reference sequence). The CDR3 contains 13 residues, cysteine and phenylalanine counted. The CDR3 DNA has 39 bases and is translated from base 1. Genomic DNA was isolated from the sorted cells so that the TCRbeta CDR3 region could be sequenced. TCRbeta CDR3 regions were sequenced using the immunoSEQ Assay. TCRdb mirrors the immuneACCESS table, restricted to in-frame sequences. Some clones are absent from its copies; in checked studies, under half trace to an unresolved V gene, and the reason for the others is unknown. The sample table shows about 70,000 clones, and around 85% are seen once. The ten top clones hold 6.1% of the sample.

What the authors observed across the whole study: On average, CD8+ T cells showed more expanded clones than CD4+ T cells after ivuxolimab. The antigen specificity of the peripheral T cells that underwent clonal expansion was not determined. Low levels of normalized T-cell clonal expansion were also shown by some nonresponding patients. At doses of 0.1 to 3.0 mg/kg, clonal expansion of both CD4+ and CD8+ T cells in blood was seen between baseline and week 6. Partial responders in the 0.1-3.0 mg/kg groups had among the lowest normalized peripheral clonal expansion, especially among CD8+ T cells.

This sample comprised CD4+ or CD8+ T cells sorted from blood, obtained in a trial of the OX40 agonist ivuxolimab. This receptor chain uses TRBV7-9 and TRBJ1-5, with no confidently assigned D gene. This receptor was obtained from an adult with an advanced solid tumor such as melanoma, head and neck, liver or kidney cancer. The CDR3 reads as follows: CASSLSFGGPQHF. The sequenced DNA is TGTGCCAGCAGCTTATCGTTCGGCGGGCCCCAGCATTTT.